A single sample gave rise to the 5 T cell receptor beta chains below, sequenced in a study of blood T cell repertoires in COVID-19. Profiling relied on immunoSEQ multiplex PCR, and the TCRdb table lists in-frame clones only, not all of them. The sample lists 300,000 to 450,000 clones; approximately 89% were seen once. Source material: PBMCs or T cells enriched from blood (not recorded which). These receptors all stem from a young man who had recovered from COVID-19.

Worth noting for this clone: Additional DNA sequences in this sample encode the identical CDR3. V is TRBV19 and J is TRBJ1-5; D uncertain. Germline-derived CDR1 and CDR2 are LNHDA and SQIVND (reference sequence). V was clipped by 3 bases and J by 3 bases, with 6 bases between them. This CDR3 spans 13 amino acids. Here the CDR3 DNA reads TGTGCCAGTAGTATTCGGGACAATCAGCCCCAGCATTTT. This codes for CASSIRDNQPQHF.

The V call is TRBV4-1, the J call TRBJ1-5, with a tentative D call TRBD1 (6 bases). This CDR3 has 15 amino acids. The V end was cut by 7 bases, the J end by 7 bases, with 20 bases between. Germline V CDR1 and CDR2: MGHRA, YSYEKL. The CDR3 is CASNPNQGSRQPQHF. The CDR3 coding sequence is TGCGCCAGCAACCCAAACCAGGGGAGCAGGCAGCCCCAGCATTTT.

The gene calls are TRBV5-4 and TRBJ1-2, with 12 bases matching TRBD1. Germline V gene lookup returns CDR1 SGHNT and CDR2 YYREEE (reference sequence). The junction had 9 bases not matched to a gene; V was cut back by 5 bases and J by 7 bases. The CDR3 length is 15 residues. CDR3 in DNA: TGTGCCAGCAGTATAGGGGACAGGGGGCTCGGTGGCTACACCTTC. Protein sequence: CASSIGDRGLGGYTF.

This clone was counted only a few times. This chain links TRBV10-3 with TRBJ1-1, with 11 bases fitting TRBD1. The CDR3 sequence is 15 residues long. The V and J ends lost 0 bases and 4 bases, in that order; junction bases with no gene match: 1. Germline V CDR1 and CDR2: ENHRY, SYGVKD. The CDR3 region is CAISESGTGGTEAFF. The CDR3 region has the DNA TGTGCCATCAGTGAGTCCGGGACAGGGGGCACTGAAGCTTTCTTT.

This sequence joins TRBV9 and TRBJ2-6, with 8 bases lining up with TRBD1. The germline V gene has CDR1 SGDLS and CDR2 YYNGEE. Trimming took 0 bases from V and 0 from J; bases not matched to a gene: 8. The length of the CDR3 is 19 residues. The CDR3 spells CASSVDRDRMHSGANVLTF. DNA for the CDR3: TGTGCCAGCAGCGTAGACCGGGACAGGATGCACTCTGGGGCCAACGTCCTGACTTTC.